The next 23 T cell receptor beta chains were all read from a single sample in a study of blood T cell repertoires in COVID-19. Assay: immunoSEQ multiplex PCR; the TCRdb copy retains only in-frame clones and omits some. The sample has 77,000 or so clones, 83% seen once. The sample comprised peripheral blood. These receptors were collected from a woman aged 55 to 70 with acute or convalescent COVID-19.

This chain connects TRBV19 to TRBJ1-4; D remains unclear. Germline V gene lookup returns CDR1 LNHDA and CDR2 SQIVND (reference sequence). The CDR3 spans 13 residues. Trimming stripped 9 bases from V and 5 bases from J, with 13 bases between. Here the CDR3 DNA reads TGTGCCAGCCGGGTTTTTGGGAATGAAAAACTGTTTTTT. Residues: CASRVFGNEKLFF.

This clone was detected only a few times. The chain couples TRBV6-5 to TRBJ2-1; 11 nucleotides agree with TRBD2. V gave up 8 bases and J gave up 9 bases; unmatched junction bases: 6. The CDR3 covers 13 residues. Germline CDR1 is MNHEY and CDR2 is SVGAGI. The CDR3 region is CASLAGGHGEQFF. CDR3 sequence (DNA): TGTGCCAGCCTAGCGGGGGGTCACGGTGAGCAGTTCTTC.

The rearrangement joins TRBV19 to TRBJ2-2; 7 nucleotides match TRBD1. The CDR3 runs 14 residues. Trimming at V came to 8 bases and at J to 4 bases, leaving 7 bases not matched to a gene. Per germline, CDR1 LNHDA and CDR2 SQIVND (reference sequence). The CDR3 coding sequence is TGTGCCAGTTCCGGGACAGTGGGCACCGGGGAGCTGTTTTTT. Its translation: CASSGTVGTGELFF.

This clone was detected only a few times. V is TRBV15 and J is TRBJ1-5; D is ambiguous. Trimming took off 1 base at V and 6 bases at J, with 4 bases between the two ends. Germline V gives CDR1 LNHNV, CDR2 YYDKDF (reference sequence). The CDR3 has 12 residues. As DNA, the CDR3 is TGTGCCACCAGCAGAGGGGCTCAGCCCCAGCATTTT. It encodes CATSRGAQPQHF.

The chain employs TRBV14 and TRBJ2-5; TRBD2 agrees at 7 bases. The CDR3 spans 15 residues. Germline CDR1 SGHDN, CDR2 FVKESK. The V and J ends lost 0 bases and 3 bases, in that order; junction bases with no gene match: 4. This chain's CDR3 is CASSQELADKETQYF. CDR3 in DNA: TGTGCCAGCAGCCAAGAGCTAGCGGACAAAGAGACCCAGTACTTC.

V usage is TRBV3-1 (or the pseudogene TRBV3-2) and J usage is TRBJ2-5, with 7 bases identical to TRBD2. CDR3 length: 15 residues. Germline V gene data show CDR1 as LGHDT and CDR2 as YNNKEL (reference sequence). After removal of 4 bases from V and 0 bases from J, the junction contained 5 bases not matched to a gene. CDR3 region: CASSPPAGYQETQYF. As DNA, the CDR3 is TGTGCCAGCAGCCCCCCAGCGGGGTACCAAGAGACCCAGTACTTC.

The CDR3 reads CASSLNRGGYEQYF. The CDR3 nucleotides are TGCGCCAGCAGCTTGAATAGGGGTGGTTACGAGCAGTACTTC. The rearrangement links TRBV5-1 to TRBJ2-7; D might be TRBD1 (5 bases). The CDR3 contains 14 residues. Germline loops: CDR1 SGHRS, CDR2 YFSETQ. Trimming cost V 1 base and J 4 bases, with 12 bases left between them.

A few counts support this clone. The V call is TRBV12-3 or TRBV12-4, the J call TRBJ1-6; 9 positions agree with TRBD1. The CDR3 is 13 amino acids. Trimming at V came to 5 bases and at J to 11 bases, leaving 4 bases not matched to a gene. CDR3 protein: CASSSYRGPPLHF. The CDR3 coding sequence is TGTGCCAGCAGTAGTTACAGGGGGCCACCCCTCCACTTT.

This sequence joins TRBV2 and TRBJ2-1, with 8 nucleotides matching TRBD2. The CDR3 sequence is 15 residues long. V shed 3 bases and J 3 bases; nucleotides not matched to a gene: 4. The germline gives CDR1 SNHLY, CDR2 FYNNEI. Written as DNA, the CDR3 is TGTGCCAGCAGTGATCCAGCGGGGGACTACAATGAGCAGTTCTTC. It yields the protein CASSDPAGDYNEQFF.

Written as DNA, the CDR3 is TGTGCCAGCAGTTGGGGCCAGAACACCGGGGAGCTGTTTTTT. This codes for CASSWGQNTGELFF. The chain has TRBV27 and TRBJ2-2; TRBD1 might be the D (5 bases). Trimming took 4 bases from V and 1 from J, leaving 7 bases between them. The CDR3 runs to 14 residues. CDR1 and CDR2 from the germline V gene are MNHEY and SMNVEV (reference sequence).

The chain is built from TRBV12-3 or TRBV12-4 and TRBJ1-1; D gene uncertain. Deletions cut 2 bases from V and 1 base from J, with 5 bases between. The CDR3 contains 13 residues. The CDR3 nucleotides read TGTGCCAGCAGTTTAAGCCAGAACACTGAAGCTTTCTTT. Amino acids: CASSLSQNTEAFF.

The chain couples TRBV12-3 or TRBV12-4 to TRBJ2-3; no clear D gene. V shed 6 bases and J shed 8 bases, with 9 bases lying between them. The CDR3 loop spans 11 amino acids. This chain's CDR3 is CASSGSATQYF. The CDR3, as DNA: TGTGCCAGCAGCGGGTCGGCTACGCAGTATTTT.

CDR3 sequence reads: CAWMKRGGHNEQFF. The CDR3 region has the DNA TGTGCCTGGATGAAGCGGGGGGGCCACAATGAGCAGTTCTTC. The chain employs TRBV30 and TRBJ2-1, with 10 bases identical to TRBD2. V lost 4 bases, J lost 5 bases, and 5 bases stayed unmatched. The CDR3 is made up of 14 amino acids. The germline V gene has CDR1 GTSNPN and CDR2 SVGIG (reference sequence).

This clone showed up just a few times. The V gene is TRBV5-5, the J gene TRBJ2-7; 10 bases fit TRBD1. The CDR3 has 18 amino acids. The trim removed 7 bases at V and 1 base at J, leaving 17 bases unmatched. Germline V gene lookup returns CDR1 SGHKS and CDR2 YYEKEE (reference sequence). CDR3 DNA sequence: TGTGCCAGCGATACTCGACAGGGGGCCTGGCGGGGTTCCTACGAGCAGTACTTC. It translates to CASDTRQGAWRGSYEQYF. The complete variable domain, with remaining parts taken from reference TRBV5-5 and TRBJ2-7, reads DAGVTQSPTHLIKTRGQQVTLRCSPISGHKSVSWYQQVLGQGPQFIFQYYEKEERGRGNFPDRFSARQFPNYSSELNVNALLLGDSALYLCASDTRQGAWRGSYEQYFGPGTRLTVT.

This clone was counted once. This chain links TRBV5-5 with TRBJ1-2; D gene unclear. Trimming shortened V by 3 bases and J by 2 bases, and 20 bases separated the two germline ends. CDR1 is SGHKS, CDR2 YYEKEE, per germline (reference sequence). This CDR3 comprises 17 residues. CDR3 protein: CASSSSGTPRGNYGYTF. The CDR3 region has the DNA TGTGCCAGCAGCTCCAGCGGTACTCCACGGGGAAACTATGGCTACACCTTC.

This clone was detected a few times. Other nucleotide sequences from this sample produce the same CDR3. The V gene is TRBV6-1, the J gene TRBJ1-2; 8 bases map to TRBD1. The trim removed 3 bases at V and 2 bases at J, leaving 2 bases unmatched. There are 14 residues in the CDR3. The V gene's germline CDR1 is MNHNS and CDR2 SASEGT. The CDR3 bases are TGTGCCAGCAGTGACGGGGACAGGAACTATGGCTACACCTTC. Its protein is CASSDGDRNYGYTF.

CDR3 bases: TGTGCCAGCTCACCACCGGGGGCCATGAACACTGAAGCTTTCTTT. The encoded protein is CASSPPGAMNTEAFF. The chain employs TRBV18 and TRBJ1-1; D is perhaps TRBD1 (6 bases). The V end was cut by 0 bases, the J end by 0 bases, with 8 bases between. The length of the CDR3 is 15 residues. Germline V gives CDR1 KGHSH, CDR2 LQKENI.

This clone was counted only a few times. The genes are TRBV10-3 and TRBJ1-1, with a weak D call TRBD1 (6 bases). Trimming took 6 bases from V and 7 from J, leaving 15 bases between them. Looked up from germline, CDR1 is ENHRY and CDR2 is SYGVKD. The CDR3 covers 13 residues. CDR3: CAIRDSRTDEAFF. CDR3 sequence (DNA): TGTGCCATCAGGGACAGTCGAACGGATGAAGCTTTCTTT.

V gene TRBV5-1 combines with J gene TRBJ2-2; TRBD1 matches at 9 bases. CDR1 is SGHRS, CDR2 YFSETQ, per germline. The CDR3 totals 14 residues. Trimming cost V 1 base and J 7 bases; bases outside gene matches: 2. Here the CDR3 DNA reads TGCGCCAGCAGCTTGAGACAGGGGGTCGGGGAGCTGTTTTTT. This encodes CASSLRQGVGELFF.

The chain is built from TRBV7-3 and TRBJ2-1, with 10 bases aligning to TRBD2. The CDR3 spans 13 residues. The germline V gene has CDR1 SGHTA and CDR2 FQGTGA. V lost 8 bases to trimming and J lost 7 bases; unmatched junction nucleotides: 5. The CDR3 region is CASSSGGPNEQFF. CDR3 coding DNA: TGTGCCAGCTCTAGCGGGGGACCTAATGAGCAGTTCTTC. Full variable domain (outside the CDR3, taken from reference TRBV7-3 and TRBJ2-1): GAGVSQTPSNKVTEKGKYVELRCDPISGHTALYWYRQSLGQGPEFLIYFQGTGAADDSGLPNDRFFAVRPEGSVSTLKIQRTERGDSAVYLCASSSGGPNEQFFGPGTRLTVL.

The chain is built from TRBV21-1 and TRBJ1-4. TRBV21-1 corresponds to a pseudogene. The CDR3 length is 22 residues. The DNA for the CDR3 is TGTGCCAGCAGCAAATCCAACAGTACACCCGCGGGGGAAGAAGCAACTAATGAAAAACTGTTTTTT. Its translation is CASSKSNSTPAGEEATNEKLFF.

The rearrangement joins TRBV6-6 to TRBJ1-1; tentative D call: TRBD1 (6 bases). Deletions cut 5 bases from V and 1 base from J, with 20 bases between. The length of the CDR3 is 17 residues. CDR1 and CDR2 (germline): MNHNY, SVGAGI (reference sequence). In nucleotides, the CDR3 is TGTGCCAGCAGTCTGAGTAGCGGGGGGGCCGGGAACACTGAAGCTTTCTTT. It codes for CASSLSSGGAGNTEAFF.

This clone occurred once. The genes are TRBV6-5 and TRBJ2-2; 8 bases align to TRBD1. Trimming at V came to 5 bases and at J to 3 bases, leaving 5 bases not matched to a gene. Germline CDR1 is MNHEY and CDR2 is SVGAGI. This CDR3 has 15 residues. CDR3 sequence: CASSPDRVDTGELFF. The CDR3, as DNA: TGTGCCAGCAGTCCGGACAGGGTGGACACCGGGGAGCTGTTTTTT.